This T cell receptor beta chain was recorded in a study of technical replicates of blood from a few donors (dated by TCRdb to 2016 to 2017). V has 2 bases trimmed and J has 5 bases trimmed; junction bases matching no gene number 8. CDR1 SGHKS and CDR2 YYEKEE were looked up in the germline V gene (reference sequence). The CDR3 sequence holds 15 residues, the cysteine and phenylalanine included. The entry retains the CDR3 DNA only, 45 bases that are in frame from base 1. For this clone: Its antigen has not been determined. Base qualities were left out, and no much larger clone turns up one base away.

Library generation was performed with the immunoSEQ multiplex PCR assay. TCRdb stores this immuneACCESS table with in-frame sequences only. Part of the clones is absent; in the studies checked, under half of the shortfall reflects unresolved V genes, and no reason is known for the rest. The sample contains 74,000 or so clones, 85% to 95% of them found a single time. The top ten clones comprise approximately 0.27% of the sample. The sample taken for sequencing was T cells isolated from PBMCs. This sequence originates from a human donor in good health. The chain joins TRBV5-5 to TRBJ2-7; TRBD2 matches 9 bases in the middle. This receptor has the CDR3 CASSLGSGRGDEQYF. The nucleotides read TGTGCCAGCAGCTTAGGTAGCGGGAGAGGGGACGAGCAGTACTTC.